This TCR beta chain was observed in a study of cytomegalovirus exposure and HLA in healthy donors. This PCR relied on a set of 60 Vbeta primers and 13 Jbeta primers. Method: immunoSEQ multiplex PCR; TCRdb's copy keeps in-frame clones and lacks some. The sample yields 150,000 to 200,000 clones, about 81% seen once. This CDR3 is 14 amino acids long. The trim removed 0 bases at V and 8 bases at J, leaving 4 bases unmatched. Looked up from germline, CDR1 is SGHRS and CDR2 is YFSETQ. The sample taken for sequencing was PBMCs. This chain connects TRBV5-1 to TRBJ2-4, with TRBD2 matching 8 bases. The receptor's source is a girl aged 10 to 17 in good health and CMV-seropositive. The CDR3, as DNA: TGCGCCAGCAGCTTGGATGGACTAGCCGACATTCAGTACTTC. As protein: CASSLDGLADIQYF.